This T cell receptor beta chain appears in the sequencing data of a study of a mutant IDH1 vaccine in newly diagnosed glioma. Study in general: Treated patients had a mean age of roughly 40 years and a 62.5% male, approximately 38% female split. The study held visit V12 at week 35 and visit V13 at week 47.

On this clone: What it binds is unknown.

Assay used: immunoSEQ multiplex PCR; TCRdb lists only in-frame clones, some missing. The repertoire holds 50,000 to 70,000 clones, with roughly four fifths as singletons. Germline V gene sequence: CDR1 MNHNS, CDR2 SASEGT. Trimming removed 4 bases from V and 2 bases from J, with 6 bases in between. The CDR3 loop spans 13 amino acids. Time point: week 47, end of study. In every dose of vaccine, 300 ug of mutant IDH1 20-mer peptide was given alongside topical imiquimod. Vaccinations, eight in total, occurred in weeks 1, 3, 5, 7, 11, 15, 19, 23. New astrocytomas of WHO grade 3 or 4 that were IDH1-mutant and ATRX-lost were found in the donors.

Sequencing used PBMCs, obtained from a glioma patient whose treatment included an IDH1 peptide vaccine. This chain joins TRBV6-1 and TRBJ1-3; D remains ambiguous. The origin of this receptor is a woman aged 50 to 65 with glioma. The CDR3 loop reads CASSAATGNTIYF. The CDR3 region has the DNA TGTGCCAGCAGTGCGGCTACTGGAAACACCATATATTTT.